These T cell receptor beta chains were read from a single sample in a study of blood T cell repertoires in COVID-19. Profiling relied on immunoSEQ multiplex PCR, and the TCRdb table lists in-frame clones only, not all of them. This sample carries just over 650,000 clones, 85% to 90% of them seen once, and the ten largest clones take roughly 0.25%. Sequenced material: peripheral blood. All receptors derive from a young woman with acute or convalescent COVID-19. Each CDR3 is given with its conserved first and last residue. The D gene is left open where the match is weak. Clone size, where shown, is once, few, many, or a class for clones that have expanded.

V: TRBV13
size: NA
J: TRBJ1-2
D: NA
DNA: TGTGCCAGCAGCTTAGACGGGGGGGGCGATGGCTACACCTTC
CDR3: CASSLDGGGDGYTF

V: TRBV11-2
size: NA
J: TRBJ2-1
D: TRBD2
DNA: TGTGCCAGCAGCTTAGACCGATCAGCGGGGGGGCACTACAATGAGCAGTTCTTC
CDR3: CASSLDRSAGGHYNEQFF

V: TRBV18
size: NA
J: TRBJ1-2
D: NA
DNA: TGTGCCAGCTCGCGAACAGGGTTTGATGGCTACACCTTC
CDR3: CASSRTGFDGYTF

V: TRBV6-5
size: NA
J: TRBJ2-5
D: TRBD2
DNA: TGTGCCAGCAGTTGGGACTACGGGGAGACCCAGTACTTC
CDR3: CASSWDYGETQYF

V: TRBV19
size: NA
J: TRBJ1-6
D: NA
DNA: TGTGCCAGTAGTACGGAGAAAGGGAGCTCCTATAATTCACCCCTCCACTTT
CDR3: CASSTEKGSSYNSPLHF

V: TRBV7-9
size: few
J: TRBJ1-5
D: TRBD1
DNA: TGTGCCAGCAGCTCGACCGGGACAGAAGATCAGCCCCAGCATTTT
CDR3: CASSSTGTEDQPQHF

V: TRBV18
size: NA
J: TRBJ1-1
D: TRBD1
DNA: TGTGCCAGCTCACCGGACAGGAGCGGCACTGAAGCTTTCTTT
CDR3: CASSPDRSGTEAFF

V: TRBV27
size: NA
J: TRBJ1-5
D: TRBD1
DNA: TGTGCCAGCAGTCTTGGGACAGGGAATCAGCCCCAGCATTTT
CDR3: CASSLGTGNQPQHF

V: TRBV7-2
size: NA
J: TRBJ1-1
D: TRBD1
DNA: TGTGCCAGCAGCTTCGACAGGGGCGGAAGCACTGAAGCTTTCTTT
CDR3: CASSFDRGGSTEAFF

V: TRBV9
size: NA
J: TRBJ2-2
D: NA
DNA: TGTGCCAGCAGTCCTCCAACAGGGCAGAACACCGGGGAGCTGTTTTTT
CDR3: CASSPPTGQNTGELFF

V: TRBV2
size: NA
J: TRBJ2-5
D: NA
DNA: TGTGCCAGCAGTGAAGCGCCAGACTTGACCCAGTACTTC
CDR3: CASSEAPDLTQYF

V: TRBV5-8
size: NA
J: TRBJ2-1
D: TRBD1
DNA: TGTGCCAGCAGCCTCACAGGGGCAAATGAGCAGTTCTTC
CDR3: CASSLTGANEQFF